This record concerns one T cell receptor (beta chain) sequence. The target antigen is unknown. The data are from a study of blood T cells in healthy people across ages. General study points: The CMV status of each donor remained undetermined, and this could have confounded shifts in expanded clonotypes. With unsorted PBMCs, a conclusive comparison of naive versus antigen-experienced cells was not possible.

Alongside a J-beta primer mix, a sample-barcoded 5' primer served in a second PCR lasting roughly 7 to 11 cycles. TCRdb called the 5' RACE reads again in MiXCR, with one record for every CDR3 protein. In the table there are fewer than 800,000 distinct CDR3 sequences, approximately 50% of which are singletons. CDR1 and CDR2 (germline): MNHEY, SVGEGT. V lost 5 bases to trimming and J lost 1 base; unmatched junction nucleotides: 7. This CDR3 comprises 17 residues. Sequencing was done on a sample of blood. The receptor was derived from a woman between 55 and 75 years old in good health. The rearrangement links TRBV6-2 or TRBV6-3 to TRBJ2-7; 14 bases line up with TRBD2. CDR3 DNA sequence: TGTGCCAGCAGTGACCCGACTAGCGGGAGGGGTTCCTACGAGCAGTACTTC. It encodes CASSDPTSGRGSYEQYF.